This T cell receptor beta chain was sequenced in a study of T cell repertoires in cytomegalovirus infection. Study at large: Indications came from public TCR beta signatures; they pointed to CMV infection and to a matching HLA type.

Study results and caveats: Using cumulative public TCR beta family frequency, the authors identified those who carried CMV together with the relevant HLA.

This clonotype has a count of ten or more. What it binds is unknown. CDR3 size: 15 residues. Germline CDR1 and CDR2: SGHTA and FQGNSA. V was shortened by 5 bases and J by 1 base, with 14 bases between the two germline ends. TCRdb independently ran MiXCR on the reads; one entry per CDR3 protein. The data contain approximately 260,000 distinct CDR3 sequences, approximately 15% of them seen just once; the ten biggest clones take up around half. Sequencing was performed on CD8+ T cells from PBMCs. This TCR came from a human donor in good health (CMV status not recorded). Some clones in this sample may be carry-over from other donors' samples. The chain carries TRBV7-2 and TRBJ1-1; D call uncertain. In DNA, the CDR3 is TGTGCCAGCAGCCCCGAGGATTTCGGGAACACTGAAGCTTTCTTT. Encoded protein: CASSPEDFGNTEAFF. Full variable domain (rest looked up from reference TRBV7-2 and TRBJ1-1): GAGVSQSPSNKVTEKGKDVELRCDPISGHTALYWYRQSLGQGLEFLIYFQGNSAPDKSGLPSDRFSAERTGGSVSTLTIQRTQQEDSAVYLCASSPEDFGNTEAFFGQGTRLTVV.